This TCR beta chain stems from a study of blood T cell repertoires in COVID-19. Study-level information: T cells, B-cell-depleted T cells, or PBMCs provided the cDNA or gDNA that served as material.

V lost 5 bases and J lost 6; bases outside the gene matches: 14. Germline V CDR1 and CDR2: ENHRY, SYGVKD. The CDR3 consists of 16 residues. Data came from immunoSEQ multiplex PCR; TCRdb stores just in-frame clones and leaves some out. This sample yields hundreds of thousands of clones, of which around 84% are seen a single time; roughly 20% belongs to the top ten. The rearrangement links TRBV10-3 to TRBJ2-7, with 9 bases fitting TRBD2. What was sequenced was peripheral blood. This receptor was obtained from a woman of 80 years or more with active or convalescent COVID-19. The CDR3 coding sequence is TGTGCCATCAGTCGATTGCGGGAGGGCCTGGGCGGCGAGCAGTACTTC. Its translation is CAISRLREGLGGEQYF.